This TCR beta chain derives from a study of T cell responses to AZD1222 COVID-19 vaccine. With V trimmed by 2 bases and J by 8 bases, 9 bases remained unmatched. CDR3 length: 16 residues. CDR1 and CDR2 from the germline V gene are KGHSH and LQKENI. General study points: White British donors predominated, females outnumbered males, and clonal diversity was possibly underestimated.

The data were produced by immunoSEQ multiplex PCR, yet TCRdb's version contains in-frame clones alone and is incomplete. Of some 130,000 clones listed, over 65% are singletons. Note on this clone: What it recognizes is unknown.

This TCR was recovered from an adult in good health. This material consisted of peripheral blood, taken on day 0 of AZD1222 vaccination. The chain joins TRBV18 to TRBJ1-6; 7 positions match TRBD1. The CDR3 coding sequence is TGTGCCAGCTCACCATTACAGGGGATGAGAGATTCACCCCTCCACTTT. As protein: CASSPLQGMRDSPLHF. Based on the CDR3 plus reference TRBV18 and TRBJ1-6, the full variable domain is NAGVMQNPRHLVRRRGQEARLRCSPMKGHSHVYWYRQLPEEGLKFMVYLQKENIIDESGMPKERFSAEFPKEGPSILRIQQVVRGDSAAYFCASSPLQGMRDSPLHFGNGTRLTVT.